This T cell receptor (beta chain) was retrieved from a study of shared clonotypes between healthy human individuals. The sample holds one count of this clone. Its antigen remains unidentified. General observations from the study: Only blood was sampled, and tissue TCR repertoires likely differ from blood ones. Represented diversity, genetic and exposure-history alike, was limited by few donors.

Terminally differentiated effector memory CD45RA+ cells were excluded from the naive CD8 cells, which were CD45RO-negative and positively selected for CCR7. Donors comprised healthy HIV-negative adults lacking recent acute infections or vaccinations. Method: immunoSEQ multiplex PCR; TCRdb's copy keeps in-frame clones and lacks some. There are about 2.1 million clones in the sample; under 95% occur only once, and over 1.5% lies in the top ten. There are 15 residues in the CDR3. Looked up from germline, CDR1 is SNHLY and CDR2 is FYNNEI. Trimming removed 6 bases at V and 1 base at J, with 15 bases between.

The rearrangement joins TRBV2 to TRBJ1-1; tentative D call: TRBD1 (6 bases). The sequenced material came from naive CD8+ T cells from PBMCs. This TCR was sampled from a man aged 18 to 29 in good health. Some clones in this sample may be carry-over from other donors' samples. The CDR3 reads CASRVQGGGNTEAFF. The CDR3 DNA reads as TGTGCCAGCAGGGTACAGGGTGGCGGGAACACTGAAGCTTTCTTT.